These T cell receptor beta chains were read from a single sample in a study of T-cell reconstitution after alpha-beta-depleted transplantation in children. TCRdb reprocessed the PCR reads with MiXCR, giving one entry per CDR3 protein. The sample lists about 600,000 distinct CDR3 sequences; roughly 24% were seen once. This material consisted of PBMCs, mostly from graft donor cells, taken 360 days after TCRalphabeta/CD19-depleted stem cell transplant. The receptors were sampled from a boy younger than two who had a stem cell transplant for acute myeloid leukemia, so the T cells may come from the graft donor. The CDR3 runs from the conserved cysteine through the conserved F or W. The D gene is left open where the match is weak. A clone size is listed for some rows: how often the clone was seen (once, few, many), or a class if it is expanded.

J: TRBJ2-7; size: .; V: TRBV7-9; D: .; DNA: TGTGCCAGCAGCTTAGTATCGGGGGTGGACGAGCAGTACTTC; CDR3: CASSLVSGVDEQYF
J: TRBJ1-1; size: many; V: TRBV5-1; D: .; DNA: TGTGCCAGCAGCTTAGGGGGGGTGACTGAAGCTTTCTTT; CDR3: CASSLGGVTEAFF
J: TRBJ2-2; size: .; V: TRBV29-1; D: .; DNA: TGCAGCGTTGAATTTCCGGGACAAGAGACCGGGGAGCTGTTTTTT; CDR3: CSVEFPGQETGELFF
J: TRBJ1-1; size: .; V: TRBV29-1; D: .; DNA: TGCAGCACCCCATATGAAGGGCGAGCTTTCTTT; CDR3: CSTPYEGRAFF
J: TRBJ2-6; size: .; V: TRBV12-5; D: .; DNA: TGTGCTAGTGGTTACTTGGGGGCGAGACGTACTGTGCGAACATCCGGGGCCAACGTCCTGACTTTC; CDR3: CASGYLGARRTVRTSGANVLTF
J: TRBJ1-5; size: .; V: TRBV20-1; D: TRBD1; DNA: TGCAGTGCTAGGGAGACAGGGAGCAATCAGCCCCAGCATTTT; CDR3: CSARETGSNQPQHF
J: TRBJ1-5; size: many; V: TRBV20-1; D: .; DNA: TGCAGTGCCGCGAGCGGGGGGAACAATCAGCCCCAGCATTTT; CDR3: CSAASGGNNQPQHF
J: TRBJ2-5; size: .; V: TRBV6-2/TRBV6-3; D: .; DNA: TGTGCCAGCAGTTACCTCGGACAGCAAGAGACCCAGTACTTC; CDR3: CASSYLGQQETQYF
J: TRBJ1-1; size: few; V: TRBV6-6; D: .; DNA: TGTGCCAGCACTTTGACAGGAGGCACTGAAGCTTTCTTT; CDR3: CASTLTGGTEAFF
J: TRBJ1-5; size: .; V: TRBV4-3; D: .; DNA: TGCGCCAGCAGCCATAGCTTGTATGGGGGTAGCGGTCAGCCCCAGCATTTT; CDR3: CASSHSLYGGSGQPQHF
J: TRBJ2-5; size: .; V: TRBV6-2/TRBV6-3; D: .; DNA: TGTGCCAGCAGACTACCTACAGGGTACCAAGAGACCCAGTACTTC; CDR3: CASRLPTGYQETQYF
J: TRBJ2-5; size: .; V: TRBV19; D: .; DNA: TGTGCCAGTACCGATCTCGGGGAGACCCAGTACTTC; CDR3: CASTDLGETQYF
J: TRBJ2-2; size: .; V: TRBV15; D: TRBD1; DNA: TGTGCCACCAGCAGCTATGACAGGGGGACCGGGGAGCTGTTTTTT; CDR3: CATSSYDRGTGELFF
J: TRBJ2-3; size: .; V: TRBV6-1; D: TRBD2; DNA: TGTGCCAGCAGTGGTTGGGACCTTAGCGGGGAAAGCACAGATACGCAGTATTTT; CDR3: CASSGWDLSGESTDTQYF
J: TRBJ1-5; size: .; V: TRBV6-5; D: .; DNA: TGTGCCAGCAGTTACGCCGGGTCCCCGGGGGCCCAGCATTTT; CDR3: CASSYAGSPGAQHF
J: TRBJ2-5; size: many; V: TRBV12-3/TRBV12-4; D: .; DNA: TGTGCCAGCAGTCGACAGCGTTCGGAGACCCAGTACTTC; CDR3: CASSRQRSETQYF
J: TRBJ2-1; size: few; V: TRBV29-1; D: .; DNA: TGCAGCGTTGCTCCACGAATCAATGAGCAGTTCTTC; CDR3: CSVAPRINEQFF
J: TRBJ1-1; size: many; V: TRBV18; D: .; DNA: TGTGCCAGCTCACCAAAACAGGGATGGTCTGAAGCTTTCTTT; CDR3: CASSPKQGWSEAFF
J: TRBJ1-1; size: few; V: TRBV29-1; D: .; DNA: TGCAGCGTAGGAACATCCATGAACACTGAAGCTTTCTTT; CDR3: CSVGTSMNTEAFF
J: TRBJ1-5; size: .; V: TRBV20-1; D: .; DNA: TGCAGTGCTAGAGATCTAAGGATAAATCAGCCCCAGCATTTT; CDR3: CSARDLRINQPQHF
J: TRBJ2-2; size: many; V: TRBV5-6; D: .; DNA: TGTGCCAGCAGCTTTCTCCCCTGGACATTGAACACCGGGGAGCTGTTTTTT; CDR3: CASSFLPWTLNTGELFF
J: TRBJ1-1; size: many; V: TRBV6-1; D: TRBD1; DNA: TGTGCCAGCACCCCAACACAGGGGCGAGACACTGAAGCTTTCTTT; CDR3: CASTPTQGRDTEAFF
J: TRBJ2-7; size: .; V: TRBV7-6; D: .; DNA: TGTGCCAGCAGCTTAGGGGCAGGCCAGTACTTC; CDR3: CASSLGAGQYF